What follows are 19 T cell receptor beta chains derived from one specimen sequenced in a study of blood T cell repertoires in COVID-19. Produced via immunoSEQ multiplex PCR; TCRdb's table is partial and in-frame only. The data hold about 460,000 clones, with approximately 91% observed a single time. Sequencing used PBMCs or T cells enriched from blood (not recorded which). The receptors shown here come from a woman in her sixties who had recovered from COVID-19.

The chain is built from TRBV6-6 and TRBJ1-1; D remains ambiguous. The CDR3 contains 12 residues. The V gene's germline CDR1 is MNHNY and CDR2 SVGAGI (reference sequence). V dropped 8 bases and J dropped 1 base, with 8 bases sitting between them. The CDR3 sequence: CASSPQNTEAFF. The CDR3 coding sequence is TGTGCCAGCTCCCCCCAGAACACTGAAGCTTTCTTT.

The chain employs TRBV10-3 and TRBJ1-4; possibly TRBD1 for D (5 bases). The CDR3 contains 15 residues. The V end was cut by 0 bases, the J end by 4 bases, with 9 bases between. Germline V gene lookup returns CDR1 ENHRY and CDR2 SYGVKD. In DNA, the CDR3 is TGTGCCATCAGTGAGTCCCGGGGACTTAATGAAAAACTGTTTTTT. Residues: CAISESRGLNEKLFF.

The chain joins TRBV5-1 to TRBJ1-4; 7 bases match TRBD1. The CDR3 runs to 15 residues. CDR1 is SGHRS and CDR2 is YFSETQ in the germline V gene. The trim removed 4 bases at V and 2 bases at J, leaving 5 bases unmatched. CDR3 nucleotide sequence: TGCGCCAGCAGCCCCAAGACAGGGACTAATGAAAAACTGTTTTTT. This codes for CASSPKTGTNEKLFF.

The rearrangement uses TRBV4-2 and TRBJ1-6; 8 nucleotides match TRBD1. This CDR3 is built from 20 residues. V shed 3 bases and J 0 bases; nucleotides not matched to a gene: 13. From germline, CDR1 is LGHNA and CDR2 YNFKEQ. CDR3 loop: CASSQDYPGQASSYNSPLHF. The CDR3 nucleotides read TGTGCCAGCAGCCAGGATTATCCGGGACAGGCGAGCTCCTATAATTCACCCCTCCACTTT.

In its sample, this clone was seen once. This rearrangement joins TRBV6-6 to TRBJ1-2; D is undetermined. The CDR3 has 13 amino acids. Germline V lookup: CDR1 MNHNY, CDR2 SVGAGI (reference sequence). V was shortened by 11 bases and J by 5 bases, with 18 bases between the two germline ends. The CDR3 DNA reads TGTGCCGCCCAGGTTGGGCCAGCTTATGGCTACACCTTC. This codes for CAAQVGPAYGYTF.

This chain uses TRBV16 with TRBJ1-2, with D possibly TRBD1 on 6 matching bases. The CDR3 contains 14 residues. Looked up from germline, CDR1 is KGHSY and CDR2 is FQNENV. V dropped 4 bases and J dropped 4 bases, with 13 bases sitting between them. The CDR3 bases are TGTGCCAGCAGCCCGCCGGGACACCTCTATGGCTACACCTTC. Protein sequence: CASSPPGHLYGYTF.

V gene TRBV28 combines with J gene TRBJ1-4; 7 bases match TRBD1. The CDR3 contains 17 residues. Germline V gives CDR1 MDHEN, CDR2 SYDVKM. V dropped 6 bases and J dropped 4; count of bases not matched to a gene: 14. The CDR3 sequence is CASSTFYRAGGNEKLFF. CDR3 coding DNA: TGTGCCAGCAGCACCTTTTACAGGGCAGGGGGTAATGAAAAACTGTTTTTT.

CDR3 nucleotide sequence: TGTGCCAGCAGCTTGAAGCAGGCAGGGTCAGATACGCAGTATTTT. This codes for CASSLKQAGSDTQYF. The genes are TRBV7-9 and TRBJ2-3, with D maybe TRBD1 (5 bases). This CDR3 has 15 amino acids. Germline assignment: CDR1 SEHNR and CDR2 FQNEAQ (reference sequence). V was pared by 3 bases and J by 4 bases, with 14 bases between.

The chain couples TRBV2 to TRBJ2-5; TRBD1 might be the D (6 bases). Deletions cut 6 bases from V and 1 base from J, with 18 bases between. Per the germline V gene, CDR1 is SNHLY and CDR2 is FYNNEI. The CDR3 loop spans 16 amino acids. CDR3 region: CASRPDRVMLQETQYF. The DNA of the CDR3 is TGTGCCAGCAGACCGGACAGAGTAATGCTCCAAGAGACCCAGTACTTC.

The J gene is TRBJ2-2, the V gene TRBV6-6; the D is unclear. Trimming removed 6 bases at V and 6 bases at J, with 11 bases between. Germline V gene data show CDR1 as MNHNY and CDR2 as SVGAGI (reference sequence). CDR3 length: 13 residues. The CDR3 here is CASRSGVAGELFF. The CDR3 nucleotides are TGTGCCAGCAGATCCGGAGTAGCCGGGGAGCTGTTTTTT.

The chain joins TRBV5-6 to TRBJ1-1, with D possibly being TRBD1 (5 bases). The CDR3 has 15 amino acids. Germline V CDR1 and CDR2: SGHDT, YYEEEE. Trimming cost V 0 bases and J 1 base, with 10 bases left between them. CDR3 sequence (DNA): TGTGCCAGCAGCTTGGTATTGCAGGGGAACACTGAAGCTTTCTTT. It yields the protein CASSLVLQGNTEAFF.

The genes are TRBV18 and TRBJ2-7; 8 bases align to TRBD1. The J segment lost 5 bases and the V segment lost 4 bases, leaving 7 bases of the junction unmatched. The CDR3 consists of 14 residues. Germline CDR1 reads KGHSH; CDR2 reads LQKENI. The CDR3 reads CASSQTGQEDEQYV. The DNA for the CDR3 is TGTGCCAGCTCACAGACGGGACAGGAAGACGAGCAGTACGTC.

This sequence joins TRBV27 and TRBJ2-1; 7 positions match TRBD1. The CDR3 has 16 amino acids. Germline CDR1 and CDR2: MNHEY and SMNVEV (reference sequence). The V gene end was trimmed by 5 bases and the J gene end by 0 bases; junction bases not matched to a gene: 7. The CDR3 here is CASSPWDSGSYNEQFF. The CDR3 DNA reads TGTGCCAGCAGTCCCTGGGACAGCGGCTCCTACAATGAGCAGTTCTTC.

V gene TRBV5-1 combines with J gene TRBJ1-6; D perhaps matches TRBD1 (6 bases). Per the germline V gene, CDR1 is SGHRS and CDR2 is YFSETQ. Trimming removed 1 base at V and 6 bases at J, with 11 bases between. The CDR3 is made up of 15 amino acids. The CDR3 DNA sequence: TGCGCCAGCAGCTTGACAGGGACCATTAATTCACCCCTCCACTTT. Translating it yields CASSLTGTINSPLHF.

V is TRBV6-1 and J is TRBJ1-3; D is ambiguous. The CDR3 totals 15 residues. From germline, CDR1 is MNHNS and CDR2 SASEGT. The V end was cut by 0 bases, the J end by 0 bases, with 6 bases between. This chain's CDR3 is CASSEAQASGNTIYF. CDR3 DNA sequence: TGTGCCAGCAGTGAAGCCCAGGCCTCTGGAAACACCATATATTTT.

The V call is TRBV9, the J call TRBJ2-2; a weak D match, TRBD2 (6 bases). The V gene's germline CDR1 is SGDLS and CDR2 YYNGEE. This CDR3 is built from 13 residues. The V end was cut by 3 bases, the J end by 7 bases, with 10 bases between. CDR3 region: CASSEGGHGELFF. The CDR3 DNA is TGTGCCAGCAGCGAGGGAGGTCACGGGGAGCTGTTTTTT.

The chain uses TRBV19 and TRBJ1-4; D gene unclear. The length of the CDR3 is 14 residues. Per germline, CDR1 LNHDA and CDR2 SQIVND (reference sequence). V gave up 6 bases and J gave up 3 bases, with 11 bases separating them. This CDR3 reads CASRTVGSNEKLFF. The CDR3 DNA follows: TGTGCCAGTAGAACCGTGGGCTCTAATGAAAAACTGTTTTTT. Using reference TRBV19 and TRBJ1-4 for the parts outside the CDR3, the full variable domain is DGGITQSPKYLFRKEGQNVTLSCEQNLNHDAMYWYRQDPGQGLRLIYYSQIVNDFQKGDIAEGYSVSREKKESFPLTVTSAQKNPTAFYLCASRTVGSNEKLFFGSGTQLSVL.

This clone was seen only a few times. This chain joins TRBV2 and TRBJ2-7, with 9 bases lining up with TRBD1. There are 15 residues in the CDR3. CDR1 and CDR2 (germline): SNHLY, FYNNEI. After removal of 4 bases from V and 5 bases from J, the junction contained 9 bases not matched to a gene. CDR3 sequence: CASSAYGTGSDEQYF. CDR3 nucleotide sequence: TGTGCCAGCAGTGCCTACGGGACAGGGAGCGACGAGCAGTACTTC. Variable domain in full (rest from reference TRBV2 and TRBJ2-7): EPEVTQTPSHQVTQMGQEVILRCVPISNHLYFYWYRQILGQKVEFLVSFYNNEISEKSEIFDDQFSVERPDGSNFTLKIRSTKLEDSAMYFCASSAYGTGSDEQYFGPGTRLTVT.

The J gene is TRBJ2-6, the V gene TRBV5-6, with a weak D call TRBD2 (5 bases). The CDR3 is made up of 15 amino acids. Germline CDR1 and CDR2: SGHDT and YYEEEE. V shed 0 bases and J shed 4 bases, with 8 bases lying between them. The DNA of the CDR3 is TGTGCCAGCAGCTTGGTAGCGTTGGGGGCCAACGTCCTGACTTTC. Amino acids: CASSLVALGANVLTF.